Included here is one T cell receptor (beta chain) sequence, with context. Its antigen is currently not known. The read is 3 residues too short to cover the CDR3 end, so that end is filled in from the germline J gene. Every participant had a single incident cervical HPV16 infection, and women with prevalent HPV16 infections were excluded. Cervical HPV DNA was detected with MY09/MY11 PCR, and genotyping was done with dot-blot hybridization. Roughly 15 mL of heparinized blood was centrifuged, after which the buffy coat was aliquoted, frozen at -30 degrees C, and then stored at -80 degrees C. QIAGEN kits were used to extract genomic DNA from buffy coat specimens. This sample is drawn from a study of T cells in women clearing cervical HPV infection (dated by TCRdb to the late 2010s). Looking at the study overall: Cases were roughly 23 women with histologically confirmed HPV16-related CIN3 or worse, including a couple of invasive cancers. The controls were 25 or so women whose single incident HPV16 infection cleared within 12 months with no development of precancer or cancer. Blood from cases was collected at the visit at which the lesion was first identified, whereas blood from controls was collected once infection was no longer detected. For cases, a median interval of approximately 140 days, with an interquartile range of roughly 80 to 210 days, was observed between lesion detection and blood sampling. HLA typing was available for only a few women, so HLA type could not be excluded as a confounder. An exploratory proof-of-principle case-control study, nested within the Guanacaste HPV Natural History Study in Costa Rica, was conducted to compare TCR repertoires across cervical HPV16 outcomes. Cases and controls were matched on age within five years and on year of sample collection. Median age was approximately 30 years in cases versus about 38 in controls, and baseline characteristics did not differ significantly. In the parent cohort, 10,049 women aged 18 or older were enrolled in Guanacaste, Costa Rica, during 1993 to 1994 and then followed for less than 8 years. Five blinded duplicates per group were added as quality controls, giving around 60 samples: 50 or so participants and 10 replicates.

Study-wide conclusions, independent of this receptor: Lower TRBV6-7 relative abundance was observed in cases than in controls (around 0.1% versus 0.15%; Bonferroni P = 0.0008). The cross-sectional design could not show whether associations preceded infection or resulted from it; effector/memory subsets and HPV-specific T cells were not isolated. Because T-cell numbers per sample were unknown, differences in richness could reflect varying T-cell content rather than repertoire biology. CIN3+ cases had significantly higher TCR repertoire richness than controls across sequencing depths, but evenness did not differ between the groups. Random forest classifiers that combined richness and V gene abundances separated cases from controls with an estimated AUC of around 0.87.

CDR1 and CDR2 (KGHSH, LQKENI) derive from the germline V gene. V was cut back by 3 bases and J by 4 bases, leaving a gap of 18 bases between them. The CDR3, cysteine through phenylalanine, is 16 amino acids long. The CDR3 was read in part: 39 bases, with the frame set at base 1. The immunoSEQ assay used multiplex PCR to amplify TCR beta CDR3 regions from an average of around 1.2 ug of genomic DNA per sample. To correct primer bias, the assay used a complete synthetic TCR repertoire to set an amplification baseline. The amplicons were sequenced on the Illumina platform. The published analysis was carried out like this. Sequences were error-corrected by clustering with frequency ratios and a modified nearest-neighbor algorithm and were then analyzed in the immunoSEQ Analyzer with IMGT gene definitions. At each rarefaction depth, TCR richness and evenness were averaged over 20 rarefaction repeats, and samples with fewer sequences than the depth were excluded. V, D and J gene relative abundances were compared between groups with Wilcoxon rank sum tests, applying FDR correction. An intraclass correlation of about 96% for TCR richness and an average of roughly 76% across 60 to 80 gene segments were obtained from the blinded duplicates. TCRdb carries this immuneACCESS record with in-frame sequences only. Its versions omit some clonotypes, under half of them owing to an unresolved V gene in the studies checked, with the rest unexplained. D and trimming come from the DNA, and the V and J calls and clone size come from that table. The sample has under 35,000 clones on record. The top ten constitute roughly 1.6% of the sample.

The V and J genes are TRBV18 and TRBJ2-5; no D segment can be confidently identified. This sequence was found in a woman between 18 and 75 years old with a cervical HPV16 infection that either progressed to CIN3+ or cleared (not recorded which). The sample consisted of blood buffy coat. CDR3 region: CASSPVGGTAPETQYF. CDR3 DNA, as far as it was read: TGTGCCAGCTCACCGGTGGGTGGAACAGCCCCAGAGACC.